Each of the 28 T cell receptor beta chains below was sequenced from the same sample in a study of T cell changes during pregnancy in multiple sclerosis. Produced via immunoSEQ multiplex PCR; TCRdb's table is partial and in-frame only. The sample holds about 68,000 clones, roughly nine tenths seen once. The sample consisted of peripheral blood, taken in the second trimester of pregnancy. The receptors here all came from a female donor with multiple sclerosis, enrolled in a pregnancy study.

The V gene is TRBV5-1, the J gene TRBJ1-4, with 7 bases fitting TRBD1. Unmatched junction bases numbered 11, after V lost 6 bases and J lost 3 bases. This CDR3 spans 16 amino acids. Per germline, CDR1 SGHRS and CDR2 YFSETQ. The CDR3 region has the DNA TGCGCCAGCACCGTGACAGGGCCCGGTTCTAATGAAAAACTGTTTTTT. Its protein is CASTVTGPGSNEKLFF.

J is TRBJ2-7 and V is TRBV18; D ambiguous. Germline V lookup: CDR1 KGHSH, CDR2 LQKENI. There are 16 residues in the CDR3. The V end lost 0 bases, the J end lost 3 bases, and 15 bases lay between the germline ends. CDR3 in DNA: TGTGCCAGCTCACCACCAATCGGTGGTGCTAGCTACGAGCAGTACTTC. As protein: CASSPPIGGASYEQYF.

The chain employs TRBV29-1 and TRBJ1-5; D ambiguous. This CDR3 is 12 amino acids long. V was pared by 6 bases and J by 0 bases, with 6 bases between. Germline V gives CDR1 SQVTM, CDR2 ANQGSEA. The CDR3 sequence is CSVSNSNQPQHF. CDR3 bases: TGCAGCGTATCTAATAGCAATCAGCCCCAGCATTTT.

The rearrangement uses TRBV10-3 and TRBJ2-7; 8 nucleotides align to TRBD1. CDR1 and CDR2 from the germline V gene are ENHRY and SYGVKD. The junction had 6 bases not matched to a gene; V was cut back by 5 bases and J by 9 bases. The CDR3 is 12 residues long. CDR3 DNA sequence: TGTGCCATCAGTCCTGGGGGACAGGCGCAGTACTTC. The encoded protein is CAISPGGQAQYF.

V gene TRBV15 combines with J gene TRBJ2-6; maybe TRBD2 (5 bases). The V and J ends lost 1 base and 1 base respectively, with 5 bases between them. CDR3 length: 15 residues. Germline V CDR1 and CDR2: LNHNV, YYDKDF (reference sequence). The CDR3 loop is CATSRGGSGANVLTF. CDR3 DNA sequence: TGTGCCACCAGCAGAGGAGGGTCTGGGGCCAACGTCCTGACTTTC.

This clone was counted once. The rearrangement joins TRBV18 to TRBJ2-2, with a tentative D call TRBD1 (6 bases). The CDR3 runs 15 residues. V lost 6 bases and J 5 bases, leaving 16 bases between the germline ends. Germline-derived CDR1 and CDR2 are KGHSH and LQKENI. CDR3 loop: CASSGPGQETGELFF. The CDR3 coding sequence is TGTGCCAGCTCGGGTCCGGGACAAGAAACCGGGGAGCTGTTTTTT.

The rearrangement uses TRBV6-5 and TRBJ2-2, with 8 nucleotides matching TRBD1. CDR3 length: 15 amino acids. Per the germline V gene, CDR1 is MNHEY and CDR2 is SVGAGI. J lost 0 bases, V lost 4 bases, and 1 base had no gene match. The CDR3 DNA sequence: TGTGCCAGCAGTTCGGGACAGGCGAACACCGGGGAGCTGTTTTTT. Its translation is CASSSGQANTGELFF.

The V gene is TRBV6-1, the J gene TRBJ2-5, with D possibly being TRBD1 (5 bases). The CDR3 length is 12 residues. With 4 bases removed from V and 4 bases from J, the gap between germline ends came to 7 bases. Germline loops: CDR1 MNHNS, CDR2 SASEGT. The CDR3 DNA reads TGTGCCAGCAGTGTGACAGCAGAGACCCAGTACTTC. Encoded protein: CASSVTAETQYF.

The genes are TRBV6-6 and TRBJ1-1; D is unresolved. Germline CDR1 MNHNY, CDR2 SVGAGI (reference sequence). V lost 2 bases and J 5 bases, leaving 9 bases between the germline ends. This CDR3 comprises 13 residues. The CDR3 protein is CASSYAGRTEAFF. The CDR3 coding sequence is TGTGCCAGCAGTTACGCCGGGAGGACTGAAGCTTTCTTT.

V usage is TRBV7-8 and J usage is TRBJ2-7, with TRBD2 matching over 7 bases. The germline CDR1 and CDR2 sequences are SGHVS and FQNEAQ. With 1 base clipped from V and 4 bases from J, the junction kept 4 bases outside the gene matches. The CDR3 sequence is 14 residues long. The CDR3 DNA sequence: TGTGCCAGCAGCTTAGTGGGACTACCGTACGAGCAGTACTTC. Its protein is CASSLVGLPYEQYF.

J is TRBJ2-3 and V is TRBV18; TRBD1 matches at 10 bases. The CDR3 is 17 residues long. Germline V lookup: CDR1 KGHSH, CDR2 LQKENI. V was pared by 4 bases and J by 2 bases, with 9 bases of the junction left unmatched. For the CDR3, the DNA is TGTGCCAGCTCACTTGGGACAGGGGTGGAGGTCACAGATACGCAGTATTTT. Translating gives CASSLGTGVEVTDTQYF.

The chain combines TRBV5-6 with TRBJ2-1; 8 bases are a match to TRBD1. This CDR3 has 17 amino acids. CDR1 and CDR2 (germline): SGHDT, YYEEEE. The V segment lost 4 bases and the J segment 7 bases; nucleotides outside the gene matches: 16. This chain's CDR3 is CASSILSGGAKRNEQFF. In nucleotides, the CDR3 is TGTGCCAGCAGCATCCTTTCAGGGGGCGCAAAGAGGAATGAGCAGTTCTTC.

The gene calls are TRBV18 and TRBJ1-3; maybe TRBD1 (5 bases). The length of the CDR3 is 16 residues. Germline-derived CDR1 and CDR2 are KGHSH and LQKENI. Deletions cut 1 base from V and 1 base from J, with 11 bases between. CDR3 sequence: CASSPLGQISGNTIYF. CDR3 in DNA: TGTGCCAGCTCACCACTAGGACAAATATCTGGAAACACCATATATTTT.

V usage is TRBV9 and J usage is TRBJ2-5; 12 bases agree with TRBD2. This CDR3 region has 16 residues. The ends lost 3 bases at V and 1 base at J; junction bases unmatched: 4. Per germline, CDR1 SGDLS and CDR2 YYNGEE. CDR3 nucleotide sequence: TGTGCCAGCAGCGCCCTAGCGGGGGGGATCCAAGAGACCCAGTACTTC. It codes for CASSALAGGIQETQYF.

The chain employs TRBV7-2 and TRBJ1-2; 7 nucleotides line up with TRBD1. CDR1 and CDR2 from the germline V gene are SGHTA and FQGNSA. Unmatched junction bases numbered 2, after V lost 4 bases and J lost 0 bases. The CDR3 covers 14 residues. The CDR3 DNA follows: TGTGCCAGCAGCTCGGGACAGTCTAACTATGGCTACACCTTC. It translates to CASSSGQSNYGYTF.

The chain employs TRBV7-3 and TRBJ1-6, with 7 bases identical to TRBD1. Looked up from germline, CDR1 is SGHTA and CDR2 is FQGTGA. This CDR3 is 15 amino acids long. V shed 2 bases, J shed 8 bases, and the junction held 6 bases outside the gene matches. The CDR3 loop reads CASSLSQGTHSPLHF. CDR3 coding DNA: TGTGCCAGCAGCTTATCACAGGGGACCCATTCACCCCTCCACTTT.

The chain couples TRBV7-3 to TRBJ2-5; 8 nucleotides match TRBD2. Germline V CDR1 and CDR2: SGHTA, FQGTGA. Unmatched junction bases numbered 4, after V lost 0 bases and J lost 1 base. The CDR3 sequence is 16 residues long. CDR3 amino acids: CASSLTSGALQETQYF. The CDR3 bases are TGTGCCAGCAGCTTAACTAGCGGGGCCCTCCAAGAGACCCAGTACTTC.

The chain links TRBV5-1 to TRBJ1-2, with 10 bases lining up with TRBD1. The V gene end was trimmed by 4 bases and the J gene end by 8 bases; junction bases not matched to a gene: 8. The CDR3 is 14 amino acids. Germline values: CDR1 SGHRS, CDR2 YFSETQ. The DNA for the CDR3 is TGCGCCAGCAGCACTGGGGGACAGGGGAAAGGCTACACCTTC. It translates to CASSTGGQGKGYTF.

This sequence joins TRBV7-2 and TRBJ1-1, with TRBD1 as a possible D gene (5 bases). Trimming took 5 bases from V and 3 from J, leaving 16 bases between them. The CDR3 loop spans 15 amino acids. CDR1 and CDR2 from the germline V gene are SGHTA and FQGNSA. The CDR3 spells CASSLRRQLHTEAFF. The CDR3 coding sequence is TGTGCCAGCAGCCTACGTCGACAGTTGCACACTGAAGCTTTCTTT. Variable domain in full (rest from reference TRBV7-2 and TRBJ1-1): GAGVSQSPSNKVTEKGKDVELRCDPISGHTALYWYRQSLGQGLEFLIYFQGNSAPDKSGLPSDRFSAERTGGSVSTLTIQRTQQEDSAVYLCASSLRRQLHTEAFFGQGTRLTVV.

This clone was seen only a few times. CDR3 bases: TGTGCCAGCAGTGAGACAGGGGGCACAGATACGCAGTATTTT. Translation: CASSETGGTDTQYF. This chain connects TRBV6-4 to TRBJ2-3, with TRBD1 identical over 8 bases. Germline loops: CDR1 MRHNA, CDR2 SNTAGT. The CDR3 runs 14 residues. V lost 3 bases, J lost 1 base, and 0 bases stayed unmatched.

The chain joins TRBV18 to TRBJ1-1; TRBD1 agrees at 10 bases. The J segment lost 5 bases and the V segment lost 6 bases, leaving 9 bases of the junction unmatched. Germline CDR1 reads KGHSH; CDR2 reads LQKENI. The CDR3 extends over 15 amino acids. This CDR3 is CASSLGQGGTTEAFF. Here the CDR3 DNA reads TGTGCCAGCTCCCTCGGACAGGGGGGGACGACTGAAGCTTTCTTT.

V and J are TRBV6-4 and TRBJ2-7, with 9 positions matching TRBD2. Unmatched junction bases numbered 6, after V lost 3 bases and J lost 3 bases. This CDR3 comprises 15 residues. Germline V gene sequence: CDR1 MRHNA, CDR2 SNTAGT. In DNA form, the CDR3 reads TGTGCCAGCAGTGAAAGACTAGCGGATCACTACGAGCAGTACTTC. It codes for CASSERLADHYEQYF.

The rearrangement uses TRBV19 and TRBJ1-6; D ambiguous. From germline, CDR1 is LNHDA and CDR2 SQIVND (reference sequence). V lost 9 bases to trimming and J lost 12 bases, with 15 bases between them. The CDR3 covers 12 residues. Here the CDR3 reads CASRVEGKPLHF. DNA of the CDR3: TGTGCCAGCCGGGTTGAGGGCAAACCCCTCCACTTT.

DNA of the CDR3: TGTGCCAGTAGTATAGTAGCTAGCGGGGGCCTATCCTACGAGCAGTACTTC. Translated: CASSIVASGGLSYEQYF. This rearrangement joins TRBV19 to TRBJ2-7; 10 bases line up with TRBD2. Germline loops: CDR1 LNHDA, CDR2 SQIVND (reference sequence). This CDR3 is built from 17 residues. The V gene end was trimmed by 1 base and the J gene end by 1 base; junction bases not matched to a gene: 7.

This clone has just one count. V and J are TRBV6-5 and TRBJ2-7, with 8 bases lining up with TRBD2. The CDR3 loop spans 15 amino acids. Germline CDR1 MNHEY, CDR2 SVGAGI. V was pared by 2 bases and J by 0 bases, with 3 bases of the junction left unmatched. In nucleotides, the CDR3 is TGTGCCAGCAGTTACGTGGCGGGGGGCTCCTACGAGCAGTACTTC. Its translation is CASSYVAGGSYEQYF.

This clone was detected only a few times. V gene TRBV2 combines with J gene TRBJ1-1, with 8 bases aligning to TRBD1. The length of the CDR3 is 14 residues. V trimming: 2 bases; J trimming: 6 bases; junction bases outside the gene matches: 5. Per the germline V gene, CDR1 is SNHLY and CDR2 is FYNNEI. The CDR3 DNA reads TGTGCCAGCAGTGAAACAGGGGGTTACTCTGAAGCTTTCTTT. Encoded protein: CASSETGGYSEAFF.

The gene calls are TRBV9 and TRBJ2-2; D is undetermined. From germline, CDR1 is SGDLS and CDR2 YYNGEE. This CDR3 region has 15 residues. V lost 0 bases to trimming and J lost 6 bases, with 12 bases between them. CDR3 nucleotides: TGTGCCAGCAGCGTAGTCGGTTTTTTTCCCGGGGAGCTGTTTTTT. Amino acids: CASSVVGFFPGELFF.

The chain uses TRBV6-5 and TRBJ2-7; the D is unclear. CDR3 length: 12 residues. The V end was cut by 4 bases, the J end by 2 bases, with 6 bases between. Germline V CDR1 and CDR2: MNHEY, SVGAGI. In DNA form, the CDR3 reads TGTGCCAGCAGTTCTACTACCTACGAGCAGTACTTC. This sequence encodes CASSSTTYEQYF.